This T cell receptor beta chain was profiled in a study of control samples from healthy donors and cancer patients. The CDR3 is made up of 15 amino acids. After removal of 2 bases from V and 5 bases from J, the junction contained 9 bases not matched to a gene. Germline CDR1 and CDR2: SQVTM and ANQGSEA. TCRdb keeps only in-frame clones here, not all; method: immunoSEQ multiplex PCR. The table lists fewer than 200,000 clones, nearly 96% of them singletons. The chain joins TRBV29-1 to TRBJ2-5, with 9 bases lining up with TRBD2. The receptor was derived from a woman aged 30 to 39 in good health. The sequenced material came from blood. Here the CDR3 DNA reads TGCAGCGTTGAATTTGCGGGAGGGCTCGTTGAGACCCAGTACTTC. Amino acid sequence: CSVEFAGGLVETQYF.